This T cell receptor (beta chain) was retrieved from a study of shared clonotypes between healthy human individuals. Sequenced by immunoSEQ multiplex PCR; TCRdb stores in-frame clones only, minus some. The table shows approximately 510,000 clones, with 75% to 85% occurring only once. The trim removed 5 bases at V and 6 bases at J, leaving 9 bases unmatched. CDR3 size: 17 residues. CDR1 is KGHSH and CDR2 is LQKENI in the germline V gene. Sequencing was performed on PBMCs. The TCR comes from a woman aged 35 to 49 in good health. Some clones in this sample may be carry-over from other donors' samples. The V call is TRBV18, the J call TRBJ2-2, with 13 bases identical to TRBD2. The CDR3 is CASSSYRTSGSSGELFF. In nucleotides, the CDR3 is TGTGCCAGCTCATCATACAGGACTAGCGGGAGTTCCGGGGAGCTGTTTTTT.